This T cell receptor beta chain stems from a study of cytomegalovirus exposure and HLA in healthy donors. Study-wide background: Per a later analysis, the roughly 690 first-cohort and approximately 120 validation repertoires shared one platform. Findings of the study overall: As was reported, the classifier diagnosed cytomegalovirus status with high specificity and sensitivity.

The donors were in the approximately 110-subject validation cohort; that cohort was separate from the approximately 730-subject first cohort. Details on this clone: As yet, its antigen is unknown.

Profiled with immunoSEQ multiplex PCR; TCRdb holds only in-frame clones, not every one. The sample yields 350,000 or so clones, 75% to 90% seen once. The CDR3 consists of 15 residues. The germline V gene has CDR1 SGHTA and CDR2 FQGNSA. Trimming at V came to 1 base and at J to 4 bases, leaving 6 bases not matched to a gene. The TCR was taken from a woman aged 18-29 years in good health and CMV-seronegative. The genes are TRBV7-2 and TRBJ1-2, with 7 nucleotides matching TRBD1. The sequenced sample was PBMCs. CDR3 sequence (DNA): TGTGCCAGCAGCTTAGGACAGGGCCACGGCTATGGCTACACCTTC. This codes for CASSLGQGHGYGYTF.